A single sample gave rise to the 2 T cell receptor beta chains below, sequenced in a study of T cell responses to AZD1222 COVID-19 vaccine. The protocol was immunoSEQ multiplex PCR, while the TCRdb copy is restricted to in-frame clones and leaves out a portion. This table holds 70,000 to 95,000 clones, 88% found once. The sample was peripheral blood, taken 28 days after the second AZD1222 dose. These receptors originate from an adult who received the AZD1222 COVID-19 vaccine.

The V and J genes are TRBV6-5 and TRBJ1-3; D remains ambiguous. This CDR3 has 13 amino acids. V lost 11 bases to trimming and J lost 0 bases, with 11 bases between them. Germline V lookup: CDR1 MNHEY, CDR2 SVGAGI. CDR3 bases: TGTGCCGTCCGTACCAGCTCTGGAAACACCATATATTTT. Its protein product is CAVRTSSGNTIYF.

The V and J genes are TRBV19 and TRBJ2-6; a possible D gene is TRBD1 (5 bases). In germline, CDR1 is LNHDA, CDR2 SQIVND (reference sequence). This CDR3 spans 16 amino acids. V dropped 3 bases and J dropped 2 bases, with 11 bases sitting between them. CDR3 residues: CASSIKGITGANVLTF. The CDR3 nucleotides read TGTGCCAGTAGTATCAAGGGGATTACTGGGGCCAACGTCCTGACTTTC.